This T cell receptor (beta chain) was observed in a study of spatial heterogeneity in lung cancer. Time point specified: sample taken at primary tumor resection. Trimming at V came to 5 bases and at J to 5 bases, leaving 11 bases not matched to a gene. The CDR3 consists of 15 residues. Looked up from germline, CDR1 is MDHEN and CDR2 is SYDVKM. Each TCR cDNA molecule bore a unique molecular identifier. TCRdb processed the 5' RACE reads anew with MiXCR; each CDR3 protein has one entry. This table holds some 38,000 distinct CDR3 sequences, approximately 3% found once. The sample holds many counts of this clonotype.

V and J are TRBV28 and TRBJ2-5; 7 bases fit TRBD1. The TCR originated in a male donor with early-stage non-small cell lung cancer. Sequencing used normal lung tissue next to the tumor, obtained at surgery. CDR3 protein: CASSPTGNLLETQYF. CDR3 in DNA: TGTGCCAGCAGTCCGACAGGGAATTTGTTGGAGACCCAGTACTTC.